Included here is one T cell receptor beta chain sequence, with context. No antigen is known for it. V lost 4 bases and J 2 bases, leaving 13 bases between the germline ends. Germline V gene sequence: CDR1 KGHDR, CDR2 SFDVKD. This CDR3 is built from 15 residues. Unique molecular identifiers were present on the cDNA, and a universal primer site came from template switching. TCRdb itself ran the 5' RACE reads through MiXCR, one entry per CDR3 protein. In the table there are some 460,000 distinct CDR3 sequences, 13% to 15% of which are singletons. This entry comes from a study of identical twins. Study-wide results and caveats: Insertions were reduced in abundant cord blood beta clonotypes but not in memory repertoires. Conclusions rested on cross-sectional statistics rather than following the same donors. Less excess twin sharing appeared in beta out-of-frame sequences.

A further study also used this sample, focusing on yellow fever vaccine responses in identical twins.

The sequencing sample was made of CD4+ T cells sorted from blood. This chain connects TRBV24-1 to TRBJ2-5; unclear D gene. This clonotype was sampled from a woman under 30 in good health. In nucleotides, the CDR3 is TGTGCCACCAGTGACCGCAGGCCGGAGCAAGAGACCCAGTACTTC. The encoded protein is CATSDRRPEQETQYF.